These 19 T cell receptor beta chains were sequenced from one sample in a study of control samples from healthy donors and cancer patients. Clones were read by immunoSEQ multiplex PCR, and TCRdb kept only the in-frame ones, dropping some. The top ten hold approximately 1.8% of the sample, which has about 190,000 clones, approximately 91% seen once. Input material: blood. The receptors stem from a man aged 30 to 39 in good health.

The rearrangement joins TRBV7-9 to TRBJ1-4; tentative D call: TRBD1 (5 bases). V was trimmed by 2 bases and J by 8 bases, leaving 12 bases between them. Germline loops: CDR1 SEHNR, CDR2 FQNEAQ (reference sequence). The CDR3 contains 14 residues. The CDR3 region has the DNA TGTGCCAGCAGCTTACCCGACGGGGGGGAAAAACTGTTTTTT. Its protein is CASSLPDGGEKLFF.

In its sample, this clone was seen once. The gene calls are TRBV18 and TRBJ2-5; no clear D. CDR3 length: 14 residues. Per germline, CDR1 KGHSH and CDR2 LQKENI. V shed 6 bases and J shed 5 bases, with 16 bases lying between them. The CDR3 DNA follows: TGTGCCAGCTCCGCCGGCGATTCGGTGGAGACCCAGTACTTC. It codes for CASSAGDSVETQYF.

The rearrangement links TRBV7-6 to TRBJ2-1, with TRBD2 matching 8 bases. CDR3 length equals 13 residues. V shed 9 bases and J 7 bases; nucleotides not matched to a gene: 8. Germline V gene lookup returns CDR1 SGHVS and CDR2 FNYEAQ. Here the CDR3 DNA reads TGTGCCAGTTCGGGAGGGTTTGGTAATGAGCAGTTCTTC. Translating gives CASSGGFGNEQFF.

This clone occurred once. The chain uses TRBV4-1 and TRBJ1-5, with 9 bases aligning to TRBD1. V gave up 6 bases and J gave up 1 base; unmatched junction bases: 7. Germline V gene data show CDR1 as MGHRA and CDR2 as YSYEKL. The CDR3 has 16 amino acids. The CDR3 region has the DNA TGCGCCAGCAGTAGCGGACAGGGGCCAAGCAATCAGCCCCAGCATTTT. Its protein is CASSSGQGPSNQPQHF.

This chain joins TRBV18 and TRBJ2-6; the D is unclear. Germline-derived CDR1 and CDR2 are KGHSH and LQKENI. The germline V and J ends were trimmed by 6 bases and 0 bases, with 9 bases remaining between them. CDR3 length: 15 amino acids. The CDR3 reads CASSPIASGANVLTF. CDR3 coding DNA: TGTGCCAGCTCGCCGATAGCCTCTGGGGCCAACGTCCTGACTTTC.

V and J are TRBV6-5 and TRBJ2-7; no reliable D call. V lost 2 bases and J 1 base, leaving 6 bases between the germline ends. In germline, CDR1 is MNHEY, CDR2 SVGAGI. This CDR3 spans 13 amino acids. CDR3 protein: CASSYALSYEQYF. As DNA, the CDR3 is TGTGCCAGCAGTTACGCCCTGTCCTACGAGCAGTACTTC.

The rearrangement links TRBV5-1 to TRBJ2-7; TRBD2 is a possible D gene (5 bases). V lost 4 bases to trimming and J lost 3 bases, with 14 bases between them. The CDR3 sequence is 14 residues long. The germline CDR1 and CDR2 sequences are SGHRS and YFSETQ. Here the CDR3 DNA reads TGCGCCAGCAGCAGATATCCGGGAAGCTACGAGCAGTACTTC. Protein sequence: CASSRYPGSYEQYF. Based on the CDR3 plus reference TRBV5-1 and TRBJ2-7, the full variable domain is KAGVTQTPRYLIKTRGQQVTLSCSPISGHRSVSWYQQTPGQGLQFLFEYFSETQRNKGNFPGRFSGRQFSNSRSEMNVSTLELGDSALYLCASSRYPGSYEQYFGPGTRLTVT.

The CDR3 DNA reads as TGTGCCTGGAGTCACGGGAACACTGAAGCTTTCTTT. This encodes CAWSHGNTEAFF. The genes are TRBV30 and TRBJ1-1; no reliable D call. CDR3 length: 12 residues. In germline, CDR1 is GTSNPN, CDR2 SVGIG (reference sequence). The V and J ends lost 2 bases and 1 base respectively, with 5 bases between them.

This rearrangement joins TRBV19 to TRBJ1-4; D is undetermined. Trimming stripped 7 bases from V and 7 bases from J, with 16 bases between. The CDR3 extends over 14 amino acids. Looked up from germline, CDR1 is LNHDA and CDR2 is SQIVND (reference sequence). CDR3 DNA: TGTGCCAGTACCAACCAAGCAATTACTGAAAAACTGTTTTTT. This translates into CASTNQAITEKLFF.

This rearrangement joins TRBV28 to TRBJ1-5, with D maybe TRBD1 (5 bases). This CDR3 spans 14 amino acids. Germline V gene lookup returns CDR1 MDHEN and CDR2 SYDVKM. V gave up 3 bases and J gave up 7 bases, with 13 bases separating them. The CDR3 DNA reads as TGTGCCAGCAGTTTTCTTCAGGGCCGCCAGCCCCAGCATTTT. Its translation is CASSFLQGRQPQHF.

J is TRBJ1-6 and V is TRBV30, with D maybe TRBD1 (6 bases). The V gene's germline CDR1 is GTSNPN and CDR2 SVGIG (reference sequence). This CDR3 is built from 14 residues. V lost 0 bases to trimming and J lost 9 bases, with 12 bases between them. CDR3 DNA: TGTGCCTGGAGTGTGGAAGGGGGTAGTTCACCCCTCCACTTT. This encodes CAWSVEGGSSPLHF. The entire variable domain, with the rest obtained from reference TRBV30 and TRBJ1-6, is as follows: SQTIHQWPATLVQPVGSPLSLECTVEGTSNPNLYWYRQAAGRGLQLLFYSVGIGQISSEVPQNLSASRPQDRQFILSSKKLLLSDSGFYLCAWSVEGGSSPLHFGNGTRLTVT.

The chain couples TRBV7-2 to TRBJ2-1; 9 bases fit TRBD2. Trimming removed 5 bases from V and 9 bases from J; junction bases left unmatched: 14. The germline gives CDR1 SGHTA, CDR2 FQGNSA. CDR3 length equals 16 residues. The CDR3 bases are TGTGCCAGCAGCGAAGAGCTTGCGGGGGGGCCGGGTGAGCAGTTCTTC. It is translated as CASSEELAGGPGEQFF. The full variable domain, completed using reference TRBV7-2 and TRBJ2-1, is GAGVSQSPSNKVTEKGKDVELRCDPISGHTALYWYRQSLGQGLEFLIYFQGNSAPDKSGLPSDRFSAERTGGSVSTLTIQRTQQEDSAVYLCASSEELAGGPGEQFFGPGTRLTVL.

This clone was detected once. The germline gene is not matched at one end of the junction; a read error may be the cause. J is TRBJ1-1 and V is TRBV2; 9 nucleotides align to TRBD1. Germline values: CDR1 SNHLY, CDR2 FYNNEI. CDR3 length: 17 amino acids. The CDR3 region has the DNA TGTGCCAGCAGGGAAGGACAGGGGTGGACCATGAACACTGAAGCTTTCTTT. Amino acids: CASREGQGWTMNTEAFF.

The chain combines TRBV7-9 with TRBJ2-1, with 10 nucleotides matching TRBD2. The CDR3 runs to 15 residues. Unmatched junction bases numbered 3, after V lost 1 base and J lost 6 bases. Germline assignment: CDR1 SEHNR and CDR2 FQNEAQ (reference sequence). The CDR3 is CASSLVAGGTNEQFF. CDR3 DNA: TGTGCCAGCAGCTTAGTAGCGGGGGGTACCAATGAGCAGTTCTTC.

This chain uses TRBV25-1 with TRBJ2-1, with D possibly matching TRBD2 (7 bases). V gave up 6 bases and J gave up 6 bases, with 12 bases separating them. The CDR3 covers 13 residues. Germline CDR1 reads MGHDK; CDR2 reads SYGVNS. The CDR3 here is CASRGGAVNEQFF. CDR3 bases: TGTGCCAGCAGGGGGGGGGCAGTCAATGAGCAGTTCTTC.

The J gene is TRBJ1-2, the V gene TRBV7-2; D is possibly TRBD1 (5 bases). Germline CDR1 and CDR2: SGHTA and FQGNSA. This CDR3 is built from 15 residues. Between the trimmed V and J ends, which lost 5 bases and 7 bases, there was a span of 20 bases. Here the CDR3 DNA reads TGTGCCAGCAGCCAGCGCGGCCAGGGTAGGGGTGGCTACACCTTC. Translation: CASSQRGQGRGGYTF.

The chain uses TRBV10-1 and TRBJ2-1; TRBD2 matches at 16 bases. Germline values: CDR1 WNHNN, CDR2 SYGVQD (reference sequence). The CDR3 loop spans 17 amino acids. Trimming removed 3 bases from V and 10 bases from J; junction bases left unmatched: 9. The CDR3 spells CASSDLGTSGGAREQFF. Written as DNA, the CDR3 is TGCGCCAGCAGTGACCTAGGGACTAGCGGGGGGGCAAGGGAGCAGTTCTTC.

The genes are TRBV3-1 (or the pseudogene TRBV3-2) and TRBJ2-1, with a tentative D call TRBD2 (5 bases). Germline assignment: CDR1 LGHDT and CDR2 YNNKEL (reference sequence). Trimming took off 5 bases at V and 4 bases at J, with 18 bases between the two ends. This CDR3 spans 16 amino acids. CDR3 DNA: TGTGCCAGCAGCTTGGCCCCTTTACAGCGGTACAATGAGCAGTTCTTC. This codes for CASSLAPLQRYNEQFF.

A few counts support this clone. The rearrangement links TRBV18 to TRBJ1-6, with D uncertain. The germline V gene has CDR1 KGHSH and CDR2 LQKENI. The CDR3 is 13 residues long. Trimming removed 3 bases from V and 12 bases from J, with 12 bases in between. The CDR3 nucleotides read TGTGCCAGCTCACCGGATCTCGGCATACCCCTCCACTTT. It codes for CASSPDLGIPLHF.